Each of the 15 T cell receptor beta chains below was sequenced from the same sample in a study of glioma-infiltrating T cells. TCR alpha and beta CDR3 regions were amplified from RNA using iRepertoire nested multiplex PCR. From the multiplex PCR reads, TCRdb called clonotypes with MiXCR, one entry per CDR3 protein. Found here are 100,000 to 150,000 distinct CDR3 sequences, 20% to 25% of them singletons; the top ten hold approximately 14%. Sequenced material: glioma tissue, nonneoplastic brain tissue, or PBMCs (not recorded which). These TCRs come from a human donor with low-grade glioma or glioblastoma, undergoing nonglioma brain surgery, or in good health (not recorded which).

As to this clonotype: A read error may produce the germline difference seen at one junction end. V usage is TRBV7-3 and J usage is TRBJ2-1; D remains unclear. This CDR3 spans 15 amino acids. Germline V CDR1 and CDR2: SGHTA, FQGTGA. The CDR3 sequence: CASSLDRIPYSEQFF. The CDR3 DNA follows: TGTGCCAGCAGCTTAGACCGAATCCCCTACAGTGAGCAGTTCTTC.

This clonotype was counted ten times or more. J is TRBJ2-6 and V is TRBV6-1; D is uncertain. This CDR3 spans 15 amino acids. V was clipped by 1 base and J by 2 bases, with 6 bases between them. Looked up from germline, CDR1 is MNHNS and CDR2 is SASEGT. Written as DNA, the CDR3 is TGTGCCAGCAGTGAAGTCCCGACTGGGGCCAACGTCCTGACTTTC. Translation gives CASSEVPTGANVLTF.

Of note for this clonotype: The junction does not match germline at one end; this may be a read error. The chain recombines TRBV28 with TRBJ2-1; TRBD2 might be the D (5 bases). CDR1 is MDHEN, CDR2 SYDVKM, per germline. This CDR3 spans 16 amino acids. CDR3 amino acids: CASCFGSWSSYNEQFF. The DNA of the CDR3 is TGTGCCAGCTGTTTTGGGAGCTGGAGCTCCTACAATGAGCAGTTCTTC.

Regarding this clonotype: This clone may be a read error of a much larger clone one base away. The chain has TRBV2 and TRBJ2-1, with no clear D. The CDR3 runs 12 residues. Per germline, CDR1 SNHLY and CDR2 FYNNEI. The CDR3 spells CASSEAWDERFF. The DNA of the CDR3 is TGTGCCAGCAGTGAAGCGTGGGATGAGCGGTTCTTC.

Many counts were recorded for this clonotype. This chain uses TRBV27 with TRBJ2-7; 8 bases are a match to TRBD2. The germline CDR1 and CDR2 sequences are MNHEY and SMNVEV (reference sequence). V shed 7 bases and J 2 bases; nucleotides not matched to a gene: 7. This CDR3 contains 14 residues. The CDR3 DNA reads as TGTGCCAGCAAAACCGGGACTAGGGCCTACGAGCAGTACTTC. Translating it yields CASKTGTRAYEQYF.

This clonotype was recorded many times. The chain combines TRBV7-2 with TRBJ2-5; 9 bases agree with TRBD2. Per the germline V gene, CDR1 is SGHTA and CDR2 is FQGNSA. The CDR3 runs to 15 residues. V shed 1 base and J 1 base; nucleotides not matched to a gene: 1. The CDR3 protein is CASSLGLAVQETQYF. For the CDR3, the DNA is TGTGCCAGCAGCTTAGGACTAGCGGTCCAAGAGACCCAGTACTTC.

Ten or more counts support this clonotype. This chain uses TRBV20-1 with TRBJ2-7; 9 bases fit TRBD2. With V trimmed by 3 bases and J by 5 bases, 14 bases remained unmatched. The CDR3 totals 16 residues. Germline CDR1 is DFQATT and CDR2 is SNEGSKA (reference sequence). The CDR3 DNA sequence: TGCAGTGCTAGGGGGGCTGCGGGAGGGCCGAGAAACGAGCAGTACTTC. Residues: CSARGAAGGPRNEQYF.

In the case of this clonotype: The germline gene is not matched at one end of the junction; a read error may be the cause. The rearrangement uses TRBV7-9 and TRBJ2-4, with D possibly called TRBD1 or TRBD2 (5 bases each). Germline V gives CDR1 SEHNR, CDR2 FQNEAQ (reference sequence). The CDR3 is 19 residues long. The CDR3 loop is CASRLAAGTIFRAKNIQYF. CDR3 sequence (DNA): TGTGCCAGCCGCTTAGCCGCCGGGACGATATTCCGGGCCAAAAACATTCAGTACTTC.

J is TRBJ1-1 and V is TRBV6-9, with TRBD1 identical over 10 bases. The trim removed 3 bases at V and 3 bases at J, leaving 10 bases unmatched. CDR3 length equals 17 residues. CDR1 and CDR2 from the germline V gene are MNHGY and SVAAGI. The CDR3 bases are TGTGCCAGCAGTTACGGCTCCGGGACAGGGGTGCACACTGAAGCTTTCTTT. Translating it yields CASSYGSGTGVHTEAFF.

The J gene is TRBJ2-3, the V gene TRBV6-2 or TRBV6-3; D remains ambiguous. With 8 bases removed from V and 3 bases from J, the gap between germline ends came to 21 bases. Germline V gene sequence: CDR1 MNHEY, CDR2 SVGEGT. CDR3 size: 16 residues. CDR3 protein: CASRSILVGCTDTQYF. The CDR3 nucleotides are TGTGCCAGCCGGTCGATTCTAGTGGGATGTACAGATACGCAGTATTTT.

About this clonotype: This may be a read error: a much more frequent sequence differs by one nucleotide. The gene calls are TRBV7-3 and TRBJ2-2; no reliable D call. Trimming cost V 6 bases and J 6 bases, with 14 bases left between them. This CDR3 spans 14 amino acids. Germline lookup yields CDR1 SGHTA and CDR2 FQGTGA. The CDR3 loop reads CASRSGPDAGELFF. CDR3 nucleotide sequence: TGTGCCAGCAGATCCGGGCCCGACGCCGGGGAGCTGTTTTTT.

The table lists this clonotype with many counts. CDR3 sequence (DNA): TGTGCCAGCAGTGAGAATCTGAACACTGAAGCTTTCTTT. Residues: CASSENLNTEAFF. The rearrangement joins TRBV6-1 to TRBJ1-1; D not certain. Germline V gene sequence: CDR1 MNHNS, CDR2 SASEGT. The CDR3 sequence is 13 residues long. Trimming pared 3 bases from V and 0 bases from J, leaving 5 bases between.

This clonotype has a count of ten or more. This chain joins TRBV4-1 and TRBJ2-7; perhaps TRBD1 as D (6 bases). The CDR3 is made up of 15 amino acids. The V end lost 1 base, the J end lost 6 bases, and 16 bases lay between the germline ends. Germline loops: CDR1 MGHRA, CDR2 YSYEKL. The CDR3 here is CASSQASGVRGEQYF. CDR3 bases: TGCGCCAGCAGCCAAGCGTCGGGTGTCAGGGGCGAGCAGTACTTC.

As concerns this clonotype: A single base separates this from a much larger clone, so it may be a read error. The V gene is TRBV24-1, the J gene TRBJ2-1; tentatively, D is TRBD2 (5 bases). There are 16 residues in the CDR3. Germline V gene lookup returns CDR1 KGHDR and CDR2 SFDVKD. V lost 3 bases, J lost 2 bases, and 13 bases lay in between. The CDR3 DNA reads TGTGCCACCAGTGATCAAAGCGGAGGAACCTACAATGAGCAGTTCTTC. Its translation is CATSDQSGGTYNEQFF.

As concerns this clonotype: Just one base apart from a much larger clone, this may be a read error. The genes are TRBV7-9 and TRBJ1-4; no reliable D call. The CDR3 is made up of 16 amino acids. Germline-derived CDR1 and CDR2 are SEHNR and FQNEAQ (reference sequence). In nucleotides, the CDR3 is TGTGCCAGCAGCCTTCGTCGGGGAGGATTTAATGAAAAAATGTTTTTT. It specifies CASSLRRGGFNEKMFF.